Each of the 3 T cell receptor beta chains below was sequenced from the same sample in a study of CD8 T cells in ankylosing spondylitis. TCRdb ran MiXCR on the 5' RACE reads and lists one entry per CDR3 protein. The sample consists of 450,000 to 550,000 distinct CDR3 sequences, over 4% of them appearing once. Study-wide results and limits: Among TCR beta sequences, a motif of several highly homologous variants appeared characteristic of ankylosing spondylitis blood.

What these receptors recognize is not known. The material sequenced was blood, either unsorted or a sorted T cell fraction (not recorded which). The receptors were sampled from a male donor with ankylosing spondylitis.

This clonotype was counted ten times or more. V gene TRBV10-3 combines with J gene TRBJ1-3; D might be TRBD1 (5 bases). Germline CDR1 ENHRY, CDR2 SYGVKD. The V end was cut by 7 bases, the J end by 2 bases, with 12 bases between. The CDR3 loop spans 14 amino acids. CDR3 in DNA: TGTGCCATCACCATGGGGGGAACTGGAAACACCATATATTTT. It is translated as CAITMGGTGNTIYF.

This clonotype was counted only a few times. The rearrangement links TRBV19 to TRBJ1-1; D remains ambiguous. The CDR3 sequence is 13 residues long. Germline CDR1 is LNHDA and CDR2 is SQIVND (reference sequence). V was pared by 7 bases and J by 4 bases, with 13 bases between. CDR3 nucleotides: TGTGCCAGTAAGGTTCGGGAGGGCACTGAAGCTTTCTTT. Translated, it gives CASKVREGTEAFF. Variable domain in full (rest from reference TRBV19 and TRBJ1-1): DGGITQSPKYLFRKEGQNVTLSCEQNLNHDAMYWYRQDPGQGLRLIYYSQIVNDFQKGDIAEGYSVSREKKESFPLTVTSAQKNPTAFYLCASKVREGTEAFFGQGTRLTVV.

This clonotype has at least ten counts. The chain has TRBV28 and TRBJ2-7, with TRBD2 matching 10 bases. Germline V gives CDR1 MDHEN, CDR2 SYDVKM. Trimming took 3 bases from V and 3 from J; bases not matched to a gene: 23. The CDR3 has 21 residues. The CDR3 nucleotides are TGTGCCAGCAGTTTCGGGATAGGGAATGTAATAGCGGGAGGATTCAGCTACGAGCAGTACTTC. Translating it yields CASSFGIGNVIAGGFSYEQYF.